These 18 T cell receptor beta chains were all obtained from the same sample, sequenced in a study of cytomegalovirus exposure and HLA in healthy donors. The assay was immunoSEQ multiplex PCR, and TCRdb's table has in-frame clones only and misses some. The sample yields roughly 200,000 clones, 81% seen once. The specimen sequenced was PBMCs. The receptors here all came from a woman in her 30s in good health and CMV-seronegative.

This chain links TRBV10-1 with TRBJ2-1, with D maybe TRBD2 (6 bases). The CDR3 has 12 residues. The V end lost 2 bases, the J end lost 9 bases, and 8 bases lay between the germline ends. Germline V gives CDR1 WNHNN, CDR2 SYGVQD (reference sequence). The CDR3 DNA is TGCGCCAGCAGTGAGGGGAGGATTGAGCAGTTCTTC. Amino acid sequence: CASSEGRIEQFF.

About this clone itself: This same CDR3 is encoded by further DNA sequences in the sample. The genes are TRBV5-1 and TRBJ1-6; 9 positions match TRBD1. Germline trimming cut 3 bases from V and 7 bases from J; bases unmatched to any gene: 5. Germline CDR1 SGHRS, CDR2 YFSETQ. This CDR3 region has 15 residues. The CDR3 spells CASSSDRGRNSPLHF. The CDR3 DNA is TGCGCCAGCAGCTCCGACAGGGGGAGGAATTCACCCCTCCACTTT.

CDR3 loop: CASSLGQSGANVLTF. DNA of the CDR3: TGTGCCAGCAGTCTCGGACAATCTGGGGCCAACGTCCTGACTTTC. J is TRBJ2-6 and V is TRBV27, with D perhaps TRBD1 (5 bases). Germline CDR1 reads MNHEY; CDR2 reads SMNVEV (reference sequence). This CDR3 spans 15 amino acids. Trimming removed 5 bases at V and 1 base at J, with 9 bases between.

The chain has TRBV11-1 and TRBJ1-6; 8 positions agree with TRBD1. CDR1 SGHAT and CDR2 FQDESV come from the germline V gene (reference sequence). With 6 bases clipped from V and 7 bases from J, the junction kept 2 bases outside the gene matches. There are 13 residues in the CDR3. The CDR3 coding sequence is TGTGCCAGCAGAGGGACAGGAAATTCACCCCTCCACTTT. Translated: CASRGTGNSPLHF.

The genes are TRBV7-9 and TRBJ2-1, with TRBD2 as a possible D gene (6 bases). In germline, CDR1 is SEHNR, CDR2 FQNEAQ (reference sequence). The ends were cut back, 3 bases at V and 5 bases at J, with 14 bases in the middle. This CDR3 is 15 amino acids long. CDR3 nucleotides: TGTGCCAGCAGCTTCTCCGGGACTGATGACAATGAGCAGTTCTTC. Its translation is CASSFSGTDDNEQFF. The full variable domain, completed using reference TRBV7-9 and TRBJ2-1, is DTGVSQNPRHKITKRGQNVTFRCDPISEHNRLYWYRQTLGQGPEFLTYFQNEAQLEKSRLLSDRFSAERPKGSFSTLEIQRTEQGDSAMYLCASSFSGTDDNEQFFGPGTRLTVL.

This clone was observed a handful of times. The chain has TRBV6-1 and TRBJ1-5; D is unresolved. This CDR3 comprises 13 residues. Trimming cost V 1 base and J 3 bases, with 4 bases left between them. Germline assignment: CDR1 MNHNS and CDR2 SASEGT. The CDR3 DNA reads TGTGCCAGCAGTGAAGGGCTCAATCAGCCCCAGCATTTT. It translates to CASSEGLNQPQHF.

The chain carries TRBV23-1 and TRBJ2-5; 10 bases agree with TRBD2. TRBV23-1 falls under the ORF class, with uncertain function. V lost 0 bases and J lost 4; bases outside the gene matches: 14. There are 19 residues in the CDR3. CDR3 sequence reads: CASSQSNLAGEGGVETQYF. CDR3 in DNA: TGCGCCAGCAGTCAATCTAACCTAGCGGGAGAGGGGGGGGTAGAGACCCAGTACTTC.

V and J are TRBV7-6 and TRBJ1-2; the D is unclear. Germline V lookup: CDR1 SGHVS, CDR2 FNYEAQ. The CDR3 contains 15 residues. Trimming shortened V by 1 base and J by 0 bases, and 9 bases separated the two germline ends. CDR3 protein: CASSLVASPNYGYTF. The CDR3 DNA sequence: TGTGCCAGCAGCTTAGTTGCAAGCCCTAACTATGGCTACACCTTC.

This CDR3 is CSASGYPNTEAFF. The DNA for the CDR3 is TGCAGCGCTTCAGGGTACCCGAACACTGAAGCTTTCTTT. J is TRBJ1-1 and V is TRBV29-1, with TRBD1 as a possible D gene (5 bases). CDR1 is SQVTM, CDR2 ANQGSEA, per germline. The CDR3 runs 13 residues. V lost 7 bases to trimming and J lost 1 base, with 13 bases between them. The whole variable domain, filled in from reference TRBV29-1 and TRBJ1-1, reads SAVISQKPSRDICQRGTSLTIQCQVDSQVTMMFWYRQQPGQSLTLIATANQGSEATYESGFVIDKFPISRPNLTFSTLTVSNMSPEDSSIYLCSASGYPNTEAFFGQGTRLTVV.

The chain uses TRBV30 and TRBJ1-5; no definite D call. There are 13 residues in the CDR3. Trimming pared 2 bases from V and 6 bases from J, leaving 11 bases between. Germline V gene data show CDR1 as GTSNPN and CDR2 as SVGIG (reference sequence). CDR3 residues: CAWSKRVGQPQHF. In nucleotides, the CDR3 is TGTGCCTGGAGTAAGAGGGTGGGTCAGCCCCAGCATTTT.

The V gene is TRBV7-9, the J gene TRBJ2-5; 7 nucleotides match TRBD2. V shed 6 bases, J shed 0 bases, and the junction held 7 bases outside the gene matches. The germline V gene has CDR1 SEHNR and CDR2 FQNEAQ (reference sequence). The CDR3 covers 15 residues. The CDR3 here is CASRSSGDYQETQYF. The CDR3 DNA reads TGTGCCAGCAGATCAAGCGGGGATTACCAAGAGACCCAGTACTTC.

The V call is TRBV6-5, the J call TRBJ2-3; 8 nucleotides line up with TRBD1. From germline, CDR1 is MNHEY and CDR2 SVGAGI. The CDR3 contains 15 residues. V gave up 6 bases and J gave up 2 bases; unmatched junction bases: 7. CDR3: CASSNGQGHTDTQYF. The CDR3 nucleotides are TGTGCCAGCAGCAACGGACAGGGCCACACAGATACGCAGTATTTT.

CDR3 amino acids: CASVKSSGNTIYF. Written as DNA, the CDR3 is TGTGCCAGCGTTAAGAGCTCTGGAAACACCATATATTTT. The chain recombines TRBV6-1 with TRBJ1-3; no definite D call. The CDR3 loop spans 13 amino acids. V lost 8 bases and J 0 bases, leaving 8 bases between the germline ends. The germline CDR1 and CDR2 sequences are MNHNS and SASEGT.

The chain combines TRBV27 with TRBJ2-2, with TRBD2 as a possible D gene (5 bases). This CDR3 comprises 14 residues. The V and J ends lost 1 base and 5 bases respectively, with 8 bases between them. The germline V gene has CDR1 MNHEY and CDR2 SMNVEV (reference sequence). The CDR3, as DNA: TGTGCCAGCAGTTTATTCATAGCGACCGGGGAGCTGTTTTTT. Translating it yields CASSLFIATGELFF.

The chain carries TRBV11-2 and TRBJ2-1; TRBD2 matches 12 bases. V lost 5 bases and J lost 16; bases outside the gene matches: 9. The germline gives CDR1 SGHAT, CDR2 FQNNGV. There are 13 residues in the CDR3. The CDR3 nucleotides are TGTGCCAGCAGCCTCAACCAAGGACTAGCGGGATTCTTC. The encoded protein is CASSLNQGLAGFF.

This clone has a single count. The rearrangement links TRBV4-1 to TRBJ1-2, with D unclear. The germline V and J ends were trimmed by 0 bases and 4 bases, with 6 bases remaining between them. The CDR3 spans 13 residues. The V gene's germline CDR1 is MGHRA and CDR2 YSYEKL. This CDR3 reads CASSQEGTYGYTF. CDR3 coding DNA: TGCGCCAGCAGCCAAGAGGGCACCTATGGCTACACCTTC.

V is TRBV5-4 and J is TRBJ1-4, with D tentatively TRBD1 (6 bases). The germline gives CDR1 SGHNT, CDR2 YYREEE (reference sequence). The CDR3 totals 16 residues. V was pared by 1 base and J by 7 bases, with 17 bases between. CDR3 sequence (DNA): TGTGCCAGCAGCTTGCGGACCGGGGGGCCAAGTGAAAAACTGTTTTTT. Translated: CASSLRTGGPSEKLFF.

This clone was detected a few times. J is TRBJ2-7 and V is TRBV18, with 7 bases lining up with TRBD1. The CDR3 sequence is 15 residues long. Germline CDR1 KGHSH, CDR2 LQKENI. V lost 3 bases, J lost 2 bases, and 7 bases stayed unmatched. The CDR3 reads CASSPQAGGAYEQYF. The DNA for the CDR3 is TGTGCCAGCTCACCGCAAGCAGGGGGAGCCTACGAGCAGTACTTC. The variable domain in full, with the rest retrieved from reference TRBV18 and TRBJ2-7, is NAGVMQNPRHLVRRRGQEARLRCSPMKGHSHVYWYRQLPEEGLKFMVYLQKENIIDESGMPKERFSAEFPKEGPSILRIQQVVRGDSAAYFCASSPQAGGAYEQYFGPGTRLTVT.